Included here is one T cell receptor (beta chain) sequence, with context. In the original processing: Scientists estimated how many nucleated cells there were by amplifying reference gene primers. Data came from immunoSEQ multiplex PCR; TCRdb stores just in-frame clones and leaves some out. From that table come the V and J calls and clone size; the DNA was used to work out D and trimming. The sample includes fewer than 400,000 clones, more than 70% seen only once; the top ten take 2.5% to 3%. Trimming took 3 bases from V and 8 from J, leaving 13 bases between them. Germline V gene data show CDR1 as MDHEN and CDR2 as SYDVKM. The CDR3 loop spans 14 amino acids. This specimen belongs to a study of blood T cell repertoires in COVID-19. Overall study: Acute-phase and convalescent COVID-19 samples originated in the United States, Italy and Spain. The cDNA or gDNA used as material had been derived from T cells, B-cell-depleted T cells, or PBMCs.

This receptor was taken from a man aged 30 to 39 with active or convalescent COVID-19. The sequencing input was peripheral blood. This chain connects TRBV28 to TRBJ1-4; D perhaps matches TRBD1 (5 bases). CDR3 loop: CASSFGQGGEKLFF. In nucleotides, the CDR3 is TGTGCCAGCAGTTTCGGTCAGGGAGGAGAAAAACTGTTTTTT. Looking up the rest from reference TRBV28 and TRBJ1-4 gives the full variable domain: DVKVTQSSRYLVKRTGEKVFLECVQDMDHENMFWYRQDPGLGLRLIYFSYDVKMKEKGDIPEGYSVSREKKERFSLILESASTNQTSMYLCASSFGQGGEKLFFGSGTQLSVL.